The T cell receptor beta chain described here comes from a study of naive and memory T cell subsets (dated by TCRdb to 2016 to 2017). Regarding the study in general: An open-source, UMI-based TCR alpha and beta sequencing pipeline was applied to sorted naive and memory peripheral blood T cell subsets. The results of the functional CMV T cell responses matched the IgG serology results in every case. RNA was DNase-treated and reverse transcribed with TCR constant-region primers, mostly using SuperScript III.

The junction shows trimming of 4 bases on V and 3 bases on J, and the gene matches do not reach 7 bases of it. The CDR3 spans 16 residues, from the cysteine through the phenylalanine. Only CDR3 DNA is held: 48 bases, read in frame from base 1. In the germline V gene (reference sequence), CDR1 corresponds to LGHDT and CDR2 to YNNKEL. What the work shows at the level of the full study, not this receptor alone: Once error correction was done, more than 85% of naive TCR sequences showed up just once, which made the naive abundance distributions much steeper than those of the memory subsets. In both CD4 and CD8 cells, a rise in Gini index and a fall in Shannon and inverse Simpson diversity were observed from naive through CM, EM and EMRA. Single alpha or beta chain sequences, rather than paired alpha/beta receptors, were used to define clonotypes. RNA-based TCR counts may be influenced by expression changes linked to T cell activation and differentiation. No ground truth was available to validate the repertoire findings for the naive and memory subsets. TCR abundance followed a power law whose exponent differed between naive and memory subsets but was consistent across the three individuals.

Separate amplification of TCR alpha and beta chain libraries was performed from the second PCR step onward. To determine each donor's CMV status, fresh PBMCs were stimulated overnight with CMV viral lysate, and IFNgamma production from CD4+ T cells was then assessed. CD4 T cells were positively selected using Miltenyi beads, after which CD8 T cells were positively selected from the CD4-negative fraction. Cells stained for CD3, CD4, CD8, CD45RA, CD27 and a live/dead dye were sorted on a BD Aria II into four subsets by CD45RA and CD27. Three healthy volunteers provided blood, and each donor's sample was split into CD4 and CD8 T cells and then further divided into four differentiation subsets. About 120 ml of peripheral blood was taken from each donor, and PBMC were separated by density-gradient centrifugation on Ficoll-Paque PLUS. After sorting, cells were lysed in RLT buffer, RNA was extracted using a Qiagen RNeasy kit, and the extracted RNA was stored at -80 degrees C.

Library preparation used UMI-ligation and nested PCR. To cover both TRBC1 and TRBC2, the beta constant-region primer consisted of an equimolar mix of two oligonucleotides. A single-stranded oligonucleotide carrying the SP2 primer and a 12-nucleotide UMI was ligated to the 3' end of the cDNA by T4 RNA ligase 1. The ligated cDNA went through four rounds of PCR with nested alpha and beta constant-region primers together with the SP2 primer. The ligation reaction was incubated at 16°C for about 20-24 hours. PCR2 was typically run as a SYBR Green qPCR and stopped at a predetermined threshold to prevent over-amplification. All purifications after the first were performed with Agencourt AMPure XP magnetic beads. Libraries were quantified by Qubit and checked on a TapeStation, where a main peak was expected near 650 bp. Pooled libraries were sequenced on an Illumina MiSeq using v2 2x251 paired-end kits, and typically roughly 0.9-2.2 million reads were obtained per sample. Each sample was pooled at 4 to 5 nM, and about 5-8% PhiX was included to help cluster recognition. Processing in the source paper ran as follows. V and J genes were assigned to Demultiplexor-processed FASTQ reads by Decombinator through tag matching, with a single base-pair mismatch being allowed. Collapsinator relied on UMIs to fix sequencing errors as well as frequency errors caused by PCR heterogeneity. CDR3Translator translated TCRs and extracted CDR3s from the conserved cysteine to the FGXG phenylalanine, flagging non-productive sequences. Repertoires were subsampled to equal numbers of UMI-defined TCRs before Gini, Shannon entropy and inverse Simpson indices were calculated. Clonotype abundance distributions were fitted to a power law by maximum likelihood within the linear range. When run on a single naive CD8 sample, MIGEC and the pipeline yielded similar UMI counts, similar unique TCR numbers and similar clonal distributions. A set of roughly 7,000 CMV-associated CDR3 sequences, compiled from VDJdb and a published dataset, was used to search the repertoires. TCRdb itself trimmed the public reads at Q25 with fastp, ran MiXCR and retained productive beta chains. Entries are consolidated by CDR3 protein sequence, retaining the most common genes and DNA. These V and J calls originate from TCRdb's pipeline instead of the authors' own analysis. The sample includes about 80,000 distinct CDR3 sequences, with around 13% observed a single time. The top ten clones comprise 0.7% to 0.95% of the sample.

About this clonotype: There is no known antigen for this receptor. Qualities for individual bases were not recorded, and no much larger clone is one base off.

Sequenced material: central memory CD4+ T cells from blood. The sample's cell subset or site label is to be understood as: central memory, CD45RA- CD27+. This sequence originates from a human donor in good health. Recombination connected TRBV3-1 to TRBJ1-5; TRBD1 aligns with 9 central bases. Here the CDR3 is given as CASSPRDRAYNQPQHF. In nucleotides, the sequence is TGTGCCAGCAGCCCACGGGACAGGGCGTACAATCAGCCCCAGCATTTT.